The TCR beta chain under discussion was sequenced for a study of metastatic and nonmetastatic thyroid tumors. Study details: The study looked at repertoires side by side in blood and in tumor or nodule tissue from malignant and benign thyroid patients.

The CDR3 loop spans 14 amino acids. CDR1 is SGHNT, CDR2 YYREEE, per germline (reference sequence). Trimming stripped 2 bases from V and 2 bases from J, with 9 bases between. Study-wide results and limits: Malignant thyroid tumors reportedly exceeded benign nodules significantly in TCR beta diversity, with the difference appearing in blood and tumor.

This clone was counted many times. Its target is unknown. TCRdb used MiXCR to call clones anew from the PCR reads. The sample includes fewer than 40,000 clones, about a sixth of them seen just once. No treatment of any kind had been given to any patient before thyroid surgery. This chain links TRBV5-4 with TRBJ2-3, with D perhaps matching TRBD2 (6 bases). The material sequenced was blood. The sequence came from a male donor with papillary thyroid cancer or a benign thyroid nodule (not recorded which). Some clones in this sample may be carry-over from other donors' samples. The CDR3 nucleotides read TGTGCCAGCAGCTTTGAGCGGGTCACAGATACGCAGTATTTT. Protein: CASSFERVTDTQYF.